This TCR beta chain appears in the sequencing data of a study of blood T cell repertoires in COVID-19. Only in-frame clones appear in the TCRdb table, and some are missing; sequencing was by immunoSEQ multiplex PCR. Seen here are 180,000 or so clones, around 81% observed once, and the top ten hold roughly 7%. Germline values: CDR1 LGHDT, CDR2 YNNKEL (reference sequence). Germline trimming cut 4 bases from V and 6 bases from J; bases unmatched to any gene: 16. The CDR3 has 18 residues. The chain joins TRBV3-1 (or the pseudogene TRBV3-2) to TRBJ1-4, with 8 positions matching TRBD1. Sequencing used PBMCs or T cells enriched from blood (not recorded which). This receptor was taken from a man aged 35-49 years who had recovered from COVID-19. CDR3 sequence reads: CASSPHPPQGALDEKLFF. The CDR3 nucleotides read TGTGCCAGCAGCCCCCACCCCCCTCAGGGGGCCCTTGATGAAAAACTGTTTTTT.